The rows below give T cell receptor beta chains drawn from one sample of a study of blood T cells in healthy people across ages. TCRdb re-analysed the 5' RACE reads in MiXCR, keeping a single row per CDR3 protein. The table records 1.8 million or so distinct CDR3 sequences, around 40% of them present only once. The sequenced sample consisted of blood. Every receptor here comes from a human donor in good health. CDR3s include the opening cysteine and the closing phenylalanine or tryptophan. A D gene is named only where the DNA matches it firmly. A row's size may be missing; if present it is once, few, many or a size class.

TRBJ2-7 TRBD2 TRBV10-3 . TGTGCCACCAGAGGCGGGACTACCCGAGGGCGCTACGAGCAGTACTTC CATRGGTTRGRYEQYF
TRBJ1-2 . TRBV7-9 . TGTGCCAGCAGCTTAGGACAGCCCTCATTCTATGGCTACACCTTC CASSLGQPSFYGYTF
TRBJ2-7 . TRBV7-2 few TGTGCCAGCAGCTTAGATTGGGGTAACGAGCAGTACTTC CASSLDWGNEQYF
TRBJ1-2 . TRBV7-3 few TGTGCCAGCAGCCCCCAGGACGGAGAAAACTGTGGCTACACCTTC CASSPQDGENCGYTF
TRBJ2-3 . TRBV5-1 many TGCGCCAGCAGCTTGGAAGGGGGAGGCACAGATACGCAGTATTTT CASSLEGGGTDTQYF
TRBJ2-7 . TRBV6-1 . TGTGCCAGCAGTGAGGGGCTTACTTCCTACGAGCAGTACTTC CASSEGLTSYEQYF
TRBJ1-4 . TRBV5-5 . TGTGCCAGCAGCTTGGTGGGGAAAAAGGTCGCTAATGAAAAACTGTTTTTT CASSLVGKKVANEKLFF
TRBJ1-4 TRBD1 TRBV4-3 few TGCGCCAGCAGCCAGGACAGGGGAGCTAATGAAAAACTGTTTTTT CASSQDRGANEKLFF
TRBJ2-5 TRBD2 TRBV10-2 . TGCGCCAGCCTAGCGGGGGGGCTAAAAGAGACCCAGTACTTC CASLAGGLKETQYF
TRBJ2-5 TRBD1 TRBV5-5 . TGTGCCAGCAGCTTAAACCCAACAGGGGGCTGGGAGACCCAGTACTTC CASSLNPTGGWETQYF
TRBJ2-7 . TRBV29-1 . TGCAGCGTTGAAGTCCGGGACCAGGGCTACGAGCAGTACTTC CSVEVRDQGYEQYF
TRBJ2-3 TRBD2 TRBV3-1 . TGTGCCAGCAGCCAAGGTCGAATCGGGGGGACTAGCACAGATACGCAGTATTTT CASSQGRIGGTSTDTQYF
TRBJ1-6 . TRBV6-2/TRBV6-3 . TGTGCCAGCAGGTTCGATAGACTTGTCCACTTT CASRFDRLVHF
TRBJ2-1 . TRBV12-3/TRBV12-4 few TGTGCCAGCAGTCAGAATCCTAACCCCCCCTACAATGAGCAGTTCTTC CASSQNPNPPYNEQFF
TRBJ2-7 . TRBV10-3 . TGTGCCATCAGTGAGTCTGTCAGAAGCTCCTACGAGCAGTACTTC CAISESVRSSYEQYF
TRBJ1-4 TRBD1 TRBV4-3 . TGCGCCAGCAGCCAAGACGTGGGGCAGGGGGCTGAAAAACTGTTTTTT CASSQDVGQGAEKLFF
TRBJ2-5 . TRBV7-8 few TGTGCCAGCAGCTCCCGGAGTGGGCAGACCCAGTACTTC CASSSRSGQTQYF
TRBJ2-3 TRBD2 TRBV4-2 . TGTGCCAGCAGCCAAGTTGGATGGCGGGGGGGCACAGATACGCAGTATTTT CASSQVGWRGGTDTQYF
TRBJ1-2 . TRBV4-3 . TGCGCCAGCAGCCAATCTACCCGACGGGGGAGTTACACCTTC CASSQSTRRGSYTF
TRBJ2-1 TRBD2 TRBV20-1 few TGCAGTGCTGGGGGAGCGGGGGGCAGCGATGAGCAGTTCTTC CSAGGAGGSDEQFF
TRBJ1-1 TRBD1 TRBV7-2 few TGTGCCAGCAGCCTCGGAGGGGGCTGGTGGGGCACTGAAGCTTTCTTT CASSLGGGWWGTEAFF
TRBJ2-2 . TRBV7-2 few TGTGCCAGCAGCTTAAGGGCAGTAATGAACACCGGGGAGCTGTTTTTT CASSLRAVMNTGELFF
TRBJ2-3 . TRBV7-9 . TGTGCCAGCAGCTTCCTGTCCGGTGCTATAGGGGATACGCAGTATTTT CASSFLSGAIGDTQYF
TRBJ2-7 . TRBV12-3/TRBV12-4 few TGTGCCAGCAGTCGGGGGGCGGTTGGCGAGCAGTACTTC CASSRGAVGEQYF
TRBJ2-1 TRBD2 TRBV20-1 . TGCAGTGCTAGCGGGACTAGAGGGTACAATGAGCAGTTCTTC CSASGTRGYNEQFF
TRBJ2-7 . TRBV7-2 few TGTGCCAGCAGTTTAGACCTCGACGAGGGAGACGAGCAGTACTTC CASSLDLDEGDEQYF
TRBJ2-2 TRBD1 TRBV5-6 . TGTGCCAGCAGCATCCTTAGGACAGGGGGCGACTTGAACACCGGGGAGCTGTTTTTT CASSILRTGGDLNTGELFF
TRBJ2-5 . TRBV3-1 . TGCGCCAGCAGCTTAAGCCCAAGCCAAGAGACCCAGTACTTC CASSLSPSQETQYF
TRBJ2-1 . TRBV6-5 once TGTGCCAGCAAATTGGGGCCTCGGTACAATGAGCAGTTCTTC CASKLGPRYNEQFF
TRBJ1-2 . TRBV12-3/TRBV12-4 . TGTGCCAGCAGCCCAACAGAGGGCCTTAACTATGGCTACACCTTC CASSPTEGLNYGYTF
TRBJ2-5 . TRBV6-5 . TGTGCCAGCAGTTACTCTTCATTTACCGCCAGAGCGGCGGAGACCCAGTACTTC CASSYSSFTARAAETQYF
TRBJ1-6 . TRBV7-9 . TGTGCCAGCAGCCCGGACAGCTCGAATTCACCCCTCCACTTT CASSPDSSNSPLHF
TRBJ1-2 . TRBV5-1 . TGCGCCAGCAGCCCTCAAAGGGTAATAGCAGGGGGCTACACCTTC CASSPQRVIAGGYTF
TRBJ2-3 TRBD2 TRBV6-2/TRBV6-3 . TGTGCCAGCAGGGGGGGACTAGCTGGCACAGATACGCAGTATTTT CASRGGLAGTDTQYF
TRBJ1-2 TRBD1 TRBV7-2 . TGTGCCAGCAGCCCATCGGGACAGGGGGCTTTTGGCTACACCTTC CASSPSGQGAFGYTF
TRBJ2-7 . TRBV28 . TGTGCCAGCAGCTTTGGGTGGTACGGGGGCGAGCAGTACTTC CASSFGWYGGEQYF
TRBJ1-2 . TRBV4-2 . TGTGCCAGCAGCCAAGAAGGAGAAGCAGGACCCTATGGCTACACCTTC CASSQEGEAGPYGYTF
TRBJ2-6 . TRBV15 many TGTGCCACCAGCAGTCCCCTGGGAGTATCTGGGGCCAACGTCCTGACTTTC CATSSPLGVSGANVLTF
TRBJ2-4 . TRBV4-1 few TGCGCCAGCAGCCAAGCTCTCGGGGGGCCGAGTGTCCGGGCTCTAGCCAAAAACATTCAGTACTTC CASSQALGGPSVRALAKNIQYF
TRBJ2-3 TRBD2 TRBV29-1 . TGCAGCGTCCCCGGGACTAGCGGGGGTACAGATACGCAGTATTTT CSVPGTSGGTDTQYF
TRBJ1-6 . TRBV5-1 few TGCGCCAGCAGCCTGACACCGAGCAATTCACCCCTCCACTTT CASSLTPSNSPLHF
TRBJ2-3 . TRBV10-3 . TGTGCCATCAGTGACGGGATTCCAGATACGCAGTATTTT CAISDGIPDTQYF
TRBJ1-5 . TRBV12-5 few TGTGCTAGTGGTTTCACTCTCGGGGGGTATAGCAATCAGCCCCAGCATTTT CASGFTLGGYSNQPQHF
TRBJ2-1 . TRBV11-3 few TGTGCCAGCAGCCCCCGAGGGAGTCGGGGGTTCAACAATGAGCAGTTCTTC CASSPRGSRGFNNEQFF
TRBJ2-3 . TRBV4-3 once TGCGCCAGCAGCCCGCAGCGTGGGCTGGGGACGTTCACAGATACGCAGTATTTT CASSPQRGLGTFTDTQYF
TRBJ2-3 TRBD2 TRBV4-3 . TGCGCCAGCAGCCCAGCCCCTGGCGGGGGGGCCACAGATACGCAGTATTTT CASSPAPGGGATDTQYF
TRBJ1-3 . TRBV7-2 few TGTGCCAGCAGCTTGAACCCTATCCGCTCTGGAAACACCATATATTTT CASSLNPIRSGNTIYF
TRBJ1-2 . TRBV14 once TGTGCCAACAGCCGAAACAGGGTTGGCTACACCTTC CANSRNRVGYTF
TRBJ2-7 TRBD2 TRBV5-1 many TGCGCCAGCAGCTCGGGGACTAGCAACTTCGACGAGCAGTACTTC CASSSGTSNFDEQYF
TRBJ1-5 . TRBV12-3/TRBV12-4 few TGTGCCAGCAGTTTTAATGGGGATGATCAGCCCCAGCATTTT CASSFNGDDQPQHF
TRBJ1-2 . TRBV5-1 . TGCGCCAGCAGCTACCCCGGGGCTAGGGGCTACACCTTC CASSYPGARGYTF
TRBJ1-5 . TRBV7-2 few TGTGCCAGCAGCCCCGAAGATCAGCCCCAGCATTTT CASSPEDQPQHF
TRBJ2-5 TRBD1 TRBV15 . TGTGCCACCAGCAGACAACGGACAGGGGGAGAGACCCAGTACTTC CATSRQRTGGETQYF
TRBJ2-7 TRBD1 TRBV5-1 . TGCGCCAGCAGCCACTCAGGGGGTTTAAACTACGAGCAGTACTTC CASSHSGGLNYEQYF
TRBJ2-5 . TRBV29-1 many TGCAGCGTTGAAAGTTCTAACAGGCAAGAGACCCAGTACTTC CSVESSNRQETQYF